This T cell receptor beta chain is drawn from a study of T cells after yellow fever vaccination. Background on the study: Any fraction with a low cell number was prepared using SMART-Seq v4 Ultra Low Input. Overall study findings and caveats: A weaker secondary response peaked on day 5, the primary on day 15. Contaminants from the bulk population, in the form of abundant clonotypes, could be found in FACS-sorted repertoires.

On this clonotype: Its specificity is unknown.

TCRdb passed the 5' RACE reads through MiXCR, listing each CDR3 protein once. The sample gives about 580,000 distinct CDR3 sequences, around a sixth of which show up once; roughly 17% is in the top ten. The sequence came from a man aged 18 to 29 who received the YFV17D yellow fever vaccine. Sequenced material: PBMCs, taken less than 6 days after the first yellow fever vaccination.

The CDR3 sequence is CASSYFLAGAAAYEQYF. DNA for the CDR3: TGTGCCAGCAGTTACTTCCTAGCGGGGGCCGCTGCCTACGAGCAGTACTTC. The rearrangement uses TRBV6-5 and TRBJ2-7; the match to TRBD2 covers 10 bases. The CDR3 covers 17 residues. With V trimmed by 1 base and J by 2 bases, 8 bases remained unmatched. CDR1 and CDR2 from the germline V gene are MNHEY and SVGAGI.